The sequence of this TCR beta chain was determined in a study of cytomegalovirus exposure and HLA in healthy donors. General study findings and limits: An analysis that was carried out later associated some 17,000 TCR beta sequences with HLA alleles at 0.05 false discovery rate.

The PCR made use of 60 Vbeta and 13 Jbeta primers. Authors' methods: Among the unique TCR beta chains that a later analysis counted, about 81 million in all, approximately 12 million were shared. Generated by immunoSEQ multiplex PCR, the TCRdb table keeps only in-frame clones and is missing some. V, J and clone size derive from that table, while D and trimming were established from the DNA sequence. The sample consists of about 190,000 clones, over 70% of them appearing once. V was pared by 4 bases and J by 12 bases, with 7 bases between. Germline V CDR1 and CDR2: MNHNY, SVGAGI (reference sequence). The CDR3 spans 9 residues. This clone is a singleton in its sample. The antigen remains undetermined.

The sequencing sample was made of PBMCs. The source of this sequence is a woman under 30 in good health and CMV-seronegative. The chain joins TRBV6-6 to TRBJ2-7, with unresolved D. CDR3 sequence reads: CASSWPLYF. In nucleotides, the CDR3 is TGTGCCAGCAGTTGGCCCCTGTACTTC.